Listed here is a single T cell receptor (beta chain). Its antigen is currently unknown. These data are taken from a study of T cells in localized non-small cell lung cancer. This table comes from immunoSEQ multiplex PCR, and its TCRdb copy is limited to in-frame clones, with some not included. The sample records approximately 26,000 clones, around 90% being singletons. The V end was cut by 0 bases, the J end by 0 bases, with 12 bases between. CDR3 length: 18 residues. Germline CDR1 and CDR2: LGHNA and YNFKEQ. Findings and limits, study-wide: Clonality peaked in uninvolved adjacent lung rather than tumor. Elevated blood T cell density was associated with longer overall survival. In adjacent lung appeared a median about 57 of the top 100 tumor clones.

The genes are TRBV4-2 and TRBJ2-6; D might be TRBD2 (6 bases). The sequence was obtained from a female donor over 55 with stage II squamous cell lung carcinoma. Sample: peripheral blood, taken before any cancer treatment. CDR3 region: CASSQEGRETSGANVLTF. The CDR3, as DNA: TGTGCCAGCAGCCAAGAAGGGCGGGAAACCTCTGGGGCCAACGTCCTGACTTTC.